The clone carrying this TCR beta chain has only one observation. Its antigen is unknown. These data are taken from a study of T cell responses to AZD1222 COVID-19 vaccine. Study overall: It was second doses at about 4 or about 12 weeks that were pooled.

Trimming stripped 2 bases from V and 2 bases from J, with 15 bases between. CDR3 length equals 16 residues. Germline CDR1 reads MNHEY; CDR2 reads SVGEGT. Overall study results and limits: Donors were mostly white British, more females; clonal diversity possibly underestimated. Increases in Spike-specific TCR breadth and depth were seen after two AZD1222 doses. The repertoires were collected only after the peak T cell response.

The table came from immunoSEQ multiplex PCR; TCRdb's copy has only in-frame clones and leaves some out. The data contain about 99,000 clones, over 90% of them singletons. Sequences were derived from peripheral blood, sampled on day 0 of AZD1222 vaccination. The receptor was isolated from an adult in good health. The chain recombines TRBV6-2 or TRBV6-3 with TRBJ2-5; weak D call: TRBD2 (6 bases). The chain's CDR3 is CASSYATPGLQETQYF. The CDR3 bases are TGTGCCAGCAGTTACGCCACTCCGGGACTTCAAGAGACCCAGTACTTC.